These 7 T cell receptor beta chains share one sample of origin, sequenced in a study of regulatory T cells in long-lasting Graves disease. The sample's time point: newly diagnosed GD, antithyroid drugs for less than 3 months. Preparation of the TCR library used RNA extracted from PBMCs. Researchers made TCR beta libraries by using iRepertoire HTBI primers and running Arm-PCR on CDR3 regions. From the multiplex PCR reads, TCRdb called clonotypes with MiXCR, one entry per CDR3 protein. The table has around 450,000 distinct CDR3 sequences, 15% seen once. This sample also belongs to another study, concerning T cells in Graves' hyperthyroidism and ophthalmopathy.

The sequencing used peripheral blood mononuclear cells (PBMCs), collected at new diagnosis, from a patient treated with antithyroid drugs. These receptors were taken from a woman between 40 and 55 years old with Graves disease.

In this sample, this clonotype turned up many times. The rearrangement links TRBV14 to TRBJ2-1; 8 bases fit TRBD1. This CDR3 region has 16 residues. From germline, CDR1 is SGHDN and CDR2 FVKESK. Germline trimming cut 1 base from V and 4 bases from J; bases unmatched to any gene: 6. The CDR3 DNA reads TGTGCCAGCAGCCAAGTTCTAACAGGGGGATACAATGAGCAGTTCTTC. It is translated as CASSQVLTGGYNEQFF.

This chain uses TRBV4-1 with TRBJ2-2; a weak D match, TRBD2 (5 bases). This CDR3 region has 18 residues. V lost 0 bases to trimming and J lost 4 bases, with 18 bases between them. CDR1 MGHRA and CDR2 YSYEKL come from the germline V gene. CDR3 coding DNA: TGCGCCAGCAGCCAAGAAGGCTTTCCACCGGGGAGCACCGGGGAGCTGTTTTTT. Residues: CASSQEGFPPGSTGELFF.

This clonotype was observed at least ten times. The rearrangement links TRBV18 to TRBJ1-2; a possible D gene is TRBD1 (6 bases). Looked up from germline, CDR1 is KGHSH and CDR2 is LQKENI. There are 14 residues in the CDR3. Deletions cut 2 bases from V and 4 bases from J, with 11 bases between. The CDR3: CASSPAPDSYGYTF. CDR3 nucleotides: TGTGCCAGCTCACCAGCCCCGGACAGCTATGGCTACACCTTC. The full variable domain, with the rest looked up from reference TRBV18 and TRBJ1-2, is NAGVMQNPRHLVRRRGQEARLRCSPMKGHSHVYWYRQLPEEGLKFMVYLQKENIIDESGMPKERFSAEFPKEGPSILRIQQVVRGDSAAYFCASSPAPDSYGYTFGSGTRLTVV.

This clonotype has a count of ten or more. The chain joins TRBV9 to TRBJ2-7; TRBD2 matches 8 bases. Germline trimming cut 3 bases from V and 0 bases from J; bases unmatched to any gene: 5. Germline V gene sequence: CDR1 SGDLS, CDR2 YYNGEE. This CDR3 is built from 15 residues. The CDR3 reads CASSATSGFSYEQYF. The CDR3 DNA reads as TGTGCCAGCAGCGCCACTAGCGGCTTCTCCTACGAGCAGTACTTC.

This clonotype was observed at least ten times. The chain carries TRBV5-1 and TRBJ2-5, with D unclear. Germline lookup yields CDR1 SGHRS and CDR2 YFSETQ. V lost 1 base, J lost 4 bases, and 8 bases lay in between. The CDR3 extends over 13 amino acids. CDR3 in amino acids: CASSLWYSETQYF. The CDR3 region has the DNA TGCGCCAGCAGCTTGTGGTATTCAGAGACCCAGTACTTC.

This clonotype was observed a few times. Sequence at one end of the junction differs from germline and may be a read error. The chain carries TRBV3-1 and TRBJ2-1; D possibly corresponds to TRBD2 (6 bases). The CDR3 extends over 14 amino acids. Germline V CDR1 and CDR2: LGHDT, YNNKEL (reference sequence). CDR3 DNA sequence: TGTGCCAGCAGCCATCCGGGGGTCTCCAATAAGCAGTTCTTC. Protein: CASSHPGVSNKQFF.

This clonotype was seen at least ten times. The chain has TRBV19 and TRBJ2-3; 9 bases fit TRBD1. The CDR3 length is 18 residues. V lost 5 bases to trimming and J lost 0 bases; unmatched junction nucleotides: 12. Germline lookup yields CDR1 LNHDA and CDR2 SQIVND (reference sequence). The CDR3 sequence is CASSLGQGEVWSTDTQYF. The CDR3 nucleotides are TGTGCCAGTAGTCTGGGACAGGGCGAAGTTTGGAGCACAGATACGCAGTATTTT.